The 16 T cell receptor beta chains presented below share a single source sample, sequenced in a study of graft-versus-host responses after intestinal transplantation. Only in-frame clones appear in the TCRdb table, and some are missing; sequencing was by immunoSEQ multiplex PCR. This table holds roughly 93,000 clones, about 93% found once. What these receptors recognize is not known. The sample was unstimulated CD8+ T cells sorted from spleen or lymph node cells, taken before intestinal transplant. These receptors all stem from a human donor who received an intestinal transplant.

This clone was picked up a small number of times. This rearrangement joins TRBV5-5 to TRBJ1-4, with 7 bases aligning to TRBD1. Germline V gives CDR1 SGHKS, CDR2 YYEKEE (reference sequence). The ends lost 4 bases at V and 4 bases at J; junction bases unmatched: 4. CDR3 length: 14 residues. CDR3 nucleotides: TGTGCCAGCAGCCCGGACAGGAATAATGAAAAACTGTTTTTT. It is translated as CASSPDRNNEKLFF.

This CDR3 is CASSYIWTIYEQYF. The DNA of the CDR3 is TGTGCCAGCAGTTATATTTGGACTATCTACGAGCAGTACTTC. The V call is TRBV28, the J call TRBJ2-7; tentative D call: TRBD2 (6 bases). Germline lookup yields CDR1 MDHEN and CDR2 SYDVKM. The CDR3 has 14 residues. V lost 4 bases and J lost 3, with 13 bases in between.

This chain uses TRBV5-6 with TRBJ1-4; 7 bases map to TRBD1. The germline V gene encodes CDR1 SGHDT and CDR2 YYEEEE. V dropped 3 bases and J dropped 2; count of bases not matched to a gene: 7. There are 16 residues in the CDR3. The CDR3 spells CASSSETGITNEKLFF. The CDR3 nucleotides are TGTGCCAGCAGCTCGGAGACAGGGATCACTAATGAAAAACTGTTTTTT.

The chain links TRBV5-6 to TRBJ2-7; maybe TRBD2 (6 bases). CDR3 size: 12 residues. CDR1 SGHDT and CDR2 YYEEEE come from the germline V gene. V was clipped by 4 bases and J by 4 bases, with 9 bases between them. The CDR3 coding sequence is TGTGCCAGCAGCCCCGGGAGTTACGAGCAGTACTTC. This codes for CASSPGSYEQYF.

The chain employs TRBV7-9 and TRBJ1-5; D is uncertain. This CDR3 has 12 amino acids. Germline-derived CDR1 and CDR2 are SEHNR and FQNEAQ (reference sequence). Trimming removed 7 bases from V and 7 bases from J, with 11 bases in between. The CDR3 sequence is CASNQGSQPQHF. Here the CDR3 DNA reads TGTGCCAGCAACCAAGGGAGCCAGCCCCAGCATTTT. Drawing the rest from reference TRBV7-9 and TRBJ1-5, the complete variable domain is DTGVSQNPRHKITKRGQNVTFRCDPISEHNRLYWYRQTLGQGPEFLTYFQNEAQLEKSRLLSDRFSAERPKGSFSTLEIQRTEQGDSAMYLCASNQGSQPQHFGDGTRLSIL.

The chain carries TRBV19 and TRBJ1-2, with 10 bases aligning to TRBD1. Germline CDR1 reads LNHDA; CDR2 reads SQIVND (reference sequence). Losses at the gene ends were 3 bases for V and 2 bases for J; bases not matched to a gene: 3. CDR3 length: 15 residues. CDR3 in amino acids: CASSIMTGGNYGYTF. The CDR3 DNA reads TGTGCCAGTAGTATCATGACAGGGGGCAACTATGGCTACACCTTC.

The gene calls are TRBV7-4 and TRBJ2-1; D remains ambiguous. Per germline, CDR1 SGHVT and CDR2 SQSDAQ. Trimming pared 3 bases from V and 4 bases from J, leaving 16 bases between. CDR3 length equals 16 residues. The CDR3 here is CASSFRLSLRYNEQFF. For the CDR3, the DNA is TGTGCCAGCAGCTTTCGGCTTAGCCTTAGATACAATGAGCAGTTCTTC.

This chain connects TRBV5-8 to TRBJ2-5; 8 positions agree with TRBD2. CDR1 is SGHTS, CDR2 YDEGEE, per germline. This CDR3 has 16 residues. Trimming took 5 bases from V and 1 from J; bases not matched to a gene: 10. The CDR3 nucleotides read TGTGCCAGCAGTTTAACGGGGGGGATCCCCCAAGAGACCCAGTACTTC. Translation: CASSLTGGIPQETQYF. The variable domain in full, with the rest retrieved from reference TRBV5-8 and TRBJ2-5, is EAGVTQSPTHLIKTRGQQATLRCSPISGHTSVYWYQQALGLGLQFLLWYDEGEERNRGNFPPRFSGRQFPNYSSELNVNALELEDSALYLCASSLTGGIPQETQYFGPGTRLLVL.

The gene calls are TRBV7-9 and TRBJ1-5, with 8 positions matching TRBD1. In germline, CDR1 is SEHNR, CDR2 FQNEAQ (reference sequence). Trimming at V came to 6 bases and at J to 4 bases, leaving 8 bases not matched to a gene. The CDR3 runs 15 residues. DNA of the CDR3: TGTGCCAGCAGTCCCGGGACAGGACTAAATCAGCCCCAGCATTTT. Its translation: CASSPGTGLNQPQHF.

The V call is TRBV28, the J call TRBJ2-7; D not resolved. CDR1 is MDHEN, CDR2 SYDVKM, per germline. There are 14 residues in the CDR3. V gave up 7 bases and J gave up 2 bases, with 15 bases separating them. The CDR3 DNA reads as TGTGCCAGCACCCTGAGGAATCTTCCCTACGAGCAGTACTTC. This encodes CASTLRNLPYEQYF.

This sequence joins TRBV7-6 and TRBJ2-7; D may be TRBD2 (5 bases). V lost 0 bases to trimming and J lost 0 bases, with 9 bases between them. This CDR3 contains 15 residues. Germline V gene lookup returns CDR1 SGHVS and CDR2 FNYEAQ. CDR3 nucleotides: TGTGCCAGCAGCTTAGCCGGGGATAGCTCCTACGAGCAGTACTTC. It encodes CASSLAGDSSYEQYF. The full variable domain, rest sourced from reference TRBV7-6 and TRBJ2-7, is GAGVSQSPRYKVTKRGQDVALRCDPISGHVSLYWYRQALGQGPEFLTYFNYEAQQDKSGLPNDRFSAERPEGSISTLTIQRTEQRDSAMYRCASSLAGDSSYEQYFGPGTRLTVT.

V is TRBV7-9 and J is TRBJ2-7; 7 bases are a match to TRBD1. CDR1 SEHNR and CDR2 FQNEAQ come from the germline V gene (reference sequence). The length of the CDR3 is 14 residues. V was clipped by 5 bases and J by 1 base; unmatched bases: 5. CDR3 sequence: CASSLRDRSYEQYF. The CDR3 DNA is TGTGCCAGCAGCCTAAGGGACAGATCCTACGAGCAGTACTTC.

V gene TRBV4-3 combines with J gene TRBJ1-1; unclear D gene. This CDR3 spans 15 amino acids. V was cut by 0 bases and J by 0 bases, with 8 bases left in between. Germline CDR1 LGHNA, CDR2 YSLEER. The CDR3 nucleotides are TGCGCCAGCAGCCAAGACGAGGCAGTGAACACTGAAGCTTTCTTT. It codes for CASSQDEAVNTEAFF.

J is TRBJ2-2 and V is TRBV6-5, with TRBD1 matching 9 bases. V lost 2 bases and J lost 2; bases outside the gene matches: 3. The CDR3 is 16 amino acids. Germline CDR1 MNHEY, CDR2 SVGAGI. The CDR3 bases are TGTGCCAGCAGTTACCAGGGACAGGGTAACACCGGGGAGCTGTTTTTT. This codes for CASSYQGQGNTGELFF.

The chain employs TRBV19 and TRBJ2-7, with 8 bases matching TRBD2. V shed 5 bases and J 3 bases; nucleotides not matched to a gene: 12. Germline values: CDR1 LNHDA, CDR2 SQIVND (reference sequence). CDR3 length: 16 residues. CDR3 residues: CASSPREREFFYEQYF. For the CDR3, the DNA is TGTGCCAGTAGTCCCCGTGAGCGGGAGTTTTTCTACGAGCAGTACTTC.

This chain joins TRBV7-2 and TRBJ2-3; D possibly corresponds to TRBD2 (7 bases). V lost 0 bases to trimming and J lost 4 bases, with 11 bases between them. The CDR3 is 15 amino acids. Germline V lookup: CDR1 SGHTA, CDR2 FQGNSA. CDR3 region: CASSLAGGAADTQYF. CDR3 coding DNA: TGTGCCAGCAGCTTAGCGGGGGGGGCCGCAGATACGCAGTATTTT.